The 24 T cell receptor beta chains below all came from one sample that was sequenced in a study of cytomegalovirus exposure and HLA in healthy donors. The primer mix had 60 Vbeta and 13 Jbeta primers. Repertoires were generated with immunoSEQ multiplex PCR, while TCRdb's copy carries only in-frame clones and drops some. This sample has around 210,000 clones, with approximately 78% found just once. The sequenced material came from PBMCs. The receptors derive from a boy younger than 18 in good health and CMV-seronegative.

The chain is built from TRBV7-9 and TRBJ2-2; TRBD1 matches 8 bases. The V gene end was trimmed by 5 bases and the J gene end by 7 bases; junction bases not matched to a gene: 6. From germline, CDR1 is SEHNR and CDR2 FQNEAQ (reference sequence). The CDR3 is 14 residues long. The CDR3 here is CASSRGQGLGELFF. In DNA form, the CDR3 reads TGTGCCAGCAGCCGCGGACAGGGACTCGGGGAGCTGTTTTTT.

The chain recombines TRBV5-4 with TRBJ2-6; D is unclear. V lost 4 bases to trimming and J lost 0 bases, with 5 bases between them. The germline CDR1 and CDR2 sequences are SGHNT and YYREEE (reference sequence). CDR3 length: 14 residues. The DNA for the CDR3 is TGTGCCAGCAGCCCCAGCTCTGGGGCCAACGTCCTGACTTTC. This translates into CASSPSSGANVLTF. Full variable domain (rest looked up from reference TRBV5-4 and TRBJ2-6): ETGVTQSPTHLIKTRGQQVTLRCSSQSGHNTVSWYQQALGQGPQFIFQYYREEENGRGNFPPRFSGLQFPNYSSELNVNALELDDSALYLCASSPSSGANVLTFGAGSRLTVL.

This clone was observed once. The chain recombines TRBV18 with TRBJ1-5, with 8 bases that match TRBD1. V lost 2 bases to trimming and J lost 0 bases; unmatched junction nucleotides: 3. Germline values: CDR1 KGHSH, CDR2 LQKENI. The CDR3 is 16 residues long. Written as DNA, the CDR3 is TGTGCCAGCTCACCAGGGACAGGCTATAGCAATCAGCCCCAGCATTTT. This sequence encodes CASSPGTGYSNQPQHF. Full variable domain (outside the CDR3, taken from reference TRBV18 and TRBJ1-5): NAGVMQNPRHLVRRRGQEARLRCSPMKGHSHVYWYRQLPEEGLKFMVYLQKENIIDESGMPKERFSAEFPKEGPSILRIQQVVRGDSAAYFCASSPGTGYSNQPQHFGDGTRLSIL.

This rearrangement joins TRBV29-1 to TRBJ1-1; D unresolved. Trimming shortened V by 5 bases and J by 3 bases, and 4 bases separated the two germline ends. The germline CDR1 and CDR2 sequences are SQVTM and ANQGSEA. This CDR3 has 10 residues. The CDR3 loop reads CSVLDTEAFF. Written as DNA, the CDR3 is TGCAGCGTTCTCGACACTGAAGCTTTCTTT.

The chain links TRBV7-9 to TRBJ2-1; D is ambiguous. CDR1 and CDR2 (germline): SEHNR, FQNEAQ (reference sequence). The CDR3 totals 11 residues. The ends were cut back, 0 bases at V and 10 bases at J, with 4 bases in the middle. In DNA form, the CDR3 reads TGTGCCAGCAGCTTAGCCTCCGAGCAGTTCTTC. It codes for CASSLASEQFF.

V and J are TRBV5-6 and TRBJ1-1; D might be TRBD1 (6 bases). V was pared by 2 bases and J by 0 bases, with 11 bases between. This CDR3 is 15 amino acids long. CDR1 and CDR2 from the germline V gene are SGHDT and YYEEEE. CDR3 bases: TGTGCCAGCAGCTTACAGACAGGACTGAACACTGAAGCTTTCTTT. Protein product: CASSLQTGLNTEAFF.

CDR3 DNA: TGTGCCAGCAGCTTGGGGCCCTCCGGAAACATTCAGTACTTC. Its protein is CASSLGPSGNIQYF. The rearrangement joins TRBV11-3 to TRBJ2-4, with D perhaps TRBD1 (5 bases). V was clipped by 3 bases and J by 6 bases, with 12 bases between them. The CDR3 has 14 amino acids. Germline V gives CDR1 SGHNT, CDR2 YENEEA.

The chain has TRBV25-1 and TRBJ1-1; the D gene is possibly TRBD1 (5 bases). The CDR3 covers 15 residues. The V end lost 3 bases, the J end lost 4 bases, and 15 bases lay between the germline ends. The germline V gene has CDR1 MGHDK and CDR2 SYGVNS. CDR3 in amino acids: CASSDQGASSTEAFF. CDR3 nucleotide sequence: TGTGCCAGCAGTGATCAAGGGGCATCTTCCACTGAAGCTTTCTTT.

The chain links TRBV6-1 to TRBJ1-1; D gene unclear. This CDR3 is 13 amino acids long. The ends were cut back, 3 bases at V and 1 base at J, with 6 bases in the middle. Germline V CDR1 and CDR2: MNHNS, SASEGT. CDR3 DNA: TGTGCCAGCAGTGAGACACCGAACACTGAAGCTTTCTTT. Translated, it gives CASSETPNTEAFF.

CDR3 bases: TGTGCCAGCAGCGTTTGGGACAGTCCTAAAAACTATGGCTACACCTTC. This sequence encodes CASSVWDSPKNYGYTF. The chain combines TRBV9 with TRBJ1-2; 7 bases agree with TRBD1. The V segment lost 2 bases and the J segment 2 bases; nucleotides outside the gene matches: 9. The CDR3 has 16 residues. Germline CDR1 is SGDLS and CDR2 is YYNGEE.

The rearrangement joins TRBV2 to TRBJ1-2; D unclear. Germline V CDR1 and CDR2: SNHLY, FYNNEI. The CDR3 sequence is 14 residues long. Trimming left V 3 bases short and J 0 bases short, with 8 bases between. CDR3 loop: CASSESSSNYGYTF. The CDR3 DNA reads TGTGCCAGCAGTGAGTCGAGTTCTAACTATGGCTACACCTTC.

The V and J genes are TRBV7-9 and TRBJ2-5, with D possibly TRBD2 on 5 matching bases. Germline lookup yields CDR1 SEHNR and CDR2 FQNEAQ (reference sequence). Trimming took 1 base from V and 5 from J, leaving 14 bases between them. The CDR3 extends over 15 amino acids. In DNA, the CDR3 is TGTGCCAGCAGCTTAGAGAGGGTAGTGCGGGAGACCCAGTACTTC. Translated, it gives CASSLERVVRETQYF.

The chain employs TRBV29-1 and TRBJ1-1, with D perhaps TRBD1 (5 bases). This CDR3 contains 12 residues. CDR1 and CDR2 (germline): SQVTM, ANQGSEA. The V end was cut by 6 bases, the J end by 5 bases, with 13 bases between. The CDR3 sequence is CSVTQENTEAFF. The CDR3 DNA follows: TGCAGCGTGACACAGGAGAATACTGAAGCTTTCTTT.

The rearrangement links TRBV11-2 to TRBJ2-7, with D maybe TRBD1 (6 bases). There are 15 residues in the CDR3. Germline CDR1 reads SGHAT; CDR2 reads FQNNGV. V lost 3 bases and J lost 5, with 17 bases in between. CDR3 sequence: CASSLGPDRNDEQYF. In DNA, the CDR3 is TGTGCCAGCAGCTTGGGGCCCGACAGGAACGACGAGCAGTACTTC.

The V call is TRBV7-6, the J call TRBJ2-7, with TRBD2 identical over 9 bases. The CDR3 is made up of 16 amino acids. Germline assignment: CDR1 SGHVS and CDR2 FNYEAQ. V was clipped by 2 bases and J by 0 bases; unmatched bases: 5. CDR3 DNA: TGTGCCAGCAGCTTAAGTAGCGGGGGTCGCTCCTACGAGCAGTACTTC. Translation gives CASSLSSGGRSYEQYF.

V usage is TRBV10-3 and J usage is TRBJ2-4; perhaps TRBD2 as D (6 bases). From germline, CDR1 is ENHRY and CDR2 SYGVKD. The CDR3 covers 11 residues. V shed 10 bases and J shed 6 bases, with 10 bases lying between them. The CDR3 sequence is CATGGINIQYF. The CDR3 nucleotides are TGTGCCACCGGAGGGATAAACATTCAGTACTTC.

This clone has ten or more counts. CDR3 sequence (DNA): TGTGCCAGCAGCCAAGAAGACGGGGGGGCCTACGAGCAGTACTTC. Translation gives CASSQEDGGAYEQYF. The rearrangement joins TRBV4-2 to TRBJ2-7, with 8 bases identical to TRBD2. V lost 0 bases and J lost 2; bases outside the gene matches: 3. CDR1 and CDR2 (germline): LGHNA, YNFKEQ. This CDR3 has 15 amino acids.

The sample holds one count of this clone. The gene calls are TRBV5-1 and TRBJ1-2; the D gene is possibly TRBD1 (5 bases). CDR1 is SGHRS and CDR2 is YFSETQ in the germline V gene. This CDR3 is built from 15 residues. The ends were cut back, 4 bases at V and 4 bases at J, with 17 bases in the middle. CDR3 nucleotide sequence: TGCGCCAGCAGCCTACTGGTTCAGGGTGGCTATGGCTACACCTTC. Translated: CASSLLVQGGYGYTF.

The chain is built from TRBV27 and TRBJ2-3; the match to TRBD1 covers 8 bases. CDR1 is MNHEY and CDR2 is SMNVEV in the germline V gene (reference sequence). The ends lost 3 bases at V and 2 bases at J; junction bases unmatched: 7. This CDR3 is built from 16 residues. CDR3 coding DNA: TGTGCCAGCAGTTTGAGAGGGACAGGATCCACAGATACGCAGTATTTT. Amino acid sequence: CASSLRGTGSTDTQYF.

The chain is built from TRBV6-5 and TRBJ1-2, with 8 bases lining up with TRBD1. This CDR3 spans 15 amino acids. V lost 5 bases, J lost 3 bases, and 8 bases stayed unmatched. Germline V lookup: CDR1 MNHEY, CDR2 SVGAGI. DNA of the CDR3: TGTGCCAGCAGTCAGGCAGGGGGCTGGTACTATGGCTACACCTTC. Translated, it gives CASSQAGGWYYGYTF.

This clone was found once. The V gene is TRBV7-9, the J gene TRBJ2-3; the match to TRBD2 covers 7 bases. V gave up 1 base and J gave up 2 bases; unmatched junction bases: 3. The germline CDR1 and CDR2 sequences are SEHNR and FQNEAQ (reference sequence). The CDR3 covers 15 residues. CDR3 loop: CASSLGAGVTDTQYF. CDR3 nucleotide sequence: TGTGCCAGCAGCTTAGGGGCGGGAGTCACAGATACGCAGTATTTT.

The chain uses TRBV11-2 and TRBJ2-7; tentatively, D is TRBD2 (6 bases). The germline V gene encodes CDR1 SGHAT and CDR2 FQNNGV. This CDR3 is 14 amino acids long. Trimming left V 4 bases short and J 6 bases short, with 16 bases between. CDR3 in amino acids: CASSWGTSGREQYF. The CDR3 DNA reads TGTGCCAGCAGCTGGGGGACTTCGGGGCGCGAGCAGTACTTC.

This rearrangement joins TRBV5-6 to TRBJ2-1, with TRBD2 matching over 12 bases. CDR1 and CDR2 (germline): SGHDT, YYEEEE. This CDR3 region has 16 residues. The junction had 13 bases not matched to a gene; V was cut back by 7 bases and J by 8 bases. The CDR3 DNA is TGTGCCAGCTATACCCTTCTAGCGGGGGGGCCGCATGAGCAGTTCTTC. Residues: CASYTLLAGGPHEQFF.

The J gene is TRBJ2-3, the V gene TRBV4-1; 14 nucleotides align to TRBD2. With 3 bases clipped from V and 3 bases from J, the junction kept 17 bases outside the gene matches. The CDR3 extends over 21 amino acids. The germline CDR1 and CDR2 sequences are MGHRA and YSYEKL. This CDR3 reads CASSHPSPGTSGRRWTDTQYF. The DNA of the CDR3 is TGCGCCAGCAGCCACCCCTCGCCCGGGACTAGCGGGAGAAGGTGGACAGATACGCAGTATTTT.